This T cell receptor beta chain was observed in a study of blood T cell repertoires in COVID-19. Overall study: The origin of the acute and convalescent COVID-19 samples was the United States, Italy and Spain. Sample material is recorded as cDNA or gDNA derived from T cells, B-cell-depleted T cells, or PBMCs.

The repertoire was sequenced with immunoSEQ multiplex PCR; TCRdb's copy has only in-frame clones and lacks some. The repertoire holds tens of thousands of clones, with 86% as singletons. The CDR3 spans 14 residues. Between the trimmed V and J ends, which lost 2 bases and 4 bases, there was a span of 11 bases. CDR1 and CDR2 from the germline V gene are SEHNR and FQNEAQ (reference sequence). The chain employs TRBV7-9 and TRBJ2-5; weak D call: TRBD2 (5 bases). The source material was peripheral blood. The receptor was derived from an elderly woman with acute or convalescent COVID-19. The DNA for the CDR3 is TGTGCCAGCAGCTTAAGAACAGAGGGAGAGACCCAGTACTTC. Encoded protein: CASSLRTEGETQYF.